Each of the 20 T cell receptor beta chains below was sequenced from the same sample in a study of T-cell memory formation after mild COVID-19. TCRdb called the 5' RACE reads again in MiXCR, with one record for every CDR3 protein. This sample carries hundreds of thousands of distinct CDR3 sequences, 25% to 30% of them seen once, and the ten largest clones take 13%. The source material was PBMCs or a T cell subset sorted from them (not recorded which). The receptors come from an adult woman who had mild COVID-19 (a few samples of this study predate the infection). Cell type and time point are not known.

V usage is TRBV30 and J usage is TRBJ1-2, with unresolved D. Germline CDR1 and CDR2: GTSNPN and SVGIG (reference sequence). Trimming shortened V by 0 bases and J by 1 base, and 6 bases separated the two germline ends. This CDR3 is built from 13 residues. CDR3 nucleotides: TGTGCCTGGAGTGTCAAGGTTAACTATGGCTACACCTTC. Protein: CAWSVKVNYGYTF.

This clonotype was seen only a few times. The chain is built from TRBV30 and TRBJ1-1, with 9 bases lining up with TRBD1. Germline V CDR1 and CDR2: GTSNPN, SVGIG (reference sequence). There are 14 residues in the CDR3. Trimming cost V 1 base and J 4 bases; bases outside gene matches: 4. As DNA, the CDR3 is TGTGCCTGGAGTGAACAGGGGGCTGGCACTGAAGCTTTCTTT. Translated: CAWSEQGAGTEAFF.

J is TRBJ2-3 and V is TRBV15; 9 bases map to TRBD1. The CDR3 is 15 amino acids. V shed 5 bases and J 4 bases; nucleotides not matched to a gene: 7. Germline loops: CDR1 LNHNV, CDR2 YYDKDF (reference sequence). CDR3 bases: TGTGCCACCAGCTCGAACAGGGGGCGCGCAGATACGCAGTATTTT. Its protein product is CATSSNRGRADTQYF.

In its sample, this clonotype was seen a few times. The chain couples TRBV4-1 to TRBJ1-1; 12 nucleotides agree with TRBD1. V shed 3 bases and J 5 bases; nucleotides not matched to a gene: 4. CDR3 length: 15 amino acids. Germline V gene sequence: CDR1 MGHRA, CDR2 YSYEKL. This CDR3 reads CASSQGQGAGTEAFF. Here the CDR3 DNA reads TGCGCCAGCAGCCAGGGACAGGGGGCAGGGACTGAAGCTTTCTTT.

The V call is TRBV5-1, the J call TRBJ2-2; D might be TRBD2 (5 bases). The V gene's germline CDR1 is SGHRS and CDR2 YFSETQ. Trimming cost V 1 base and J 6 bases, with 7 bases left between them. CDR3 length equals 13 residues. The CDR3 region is CASSLSDSGELFF. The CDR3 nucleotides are TGCGCCAGCAGCTTGTCGGACTCCGGGGAGCTGTTTTTT.

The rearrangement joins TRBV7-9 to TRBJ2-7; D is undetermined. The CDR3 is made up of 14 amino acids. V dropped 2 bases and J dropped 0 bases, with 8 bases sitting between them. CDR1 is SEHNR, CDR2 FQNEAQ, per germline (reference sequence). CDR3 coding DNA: TGTGCCAGCAGCTTACATTACAGCTCCTACGAGCAGTACTTC. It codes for CASSLHYSSYEQYF.

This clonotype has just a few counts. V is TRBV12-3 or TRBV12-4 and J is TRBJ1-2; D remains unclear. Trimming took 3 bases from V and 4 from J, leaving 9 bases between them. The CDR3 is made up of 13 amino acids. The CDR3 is CASSLTESYGYTF. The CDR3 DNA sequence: TGTGCCAGCAGTTTGACGGAGAGCTATGGCTACACCTTC.

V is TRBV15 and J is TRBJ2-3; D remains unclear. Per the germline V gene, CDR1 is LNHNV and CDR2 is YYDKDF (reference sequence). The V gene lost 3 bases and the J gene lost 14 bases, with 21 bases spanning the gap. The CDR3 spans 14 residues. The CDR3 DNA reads TGTGCCACCAGCAGCGTCGATGGAACCCCTCTAAGGTATTTT. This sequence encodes CATSSVDGTPLRYF.

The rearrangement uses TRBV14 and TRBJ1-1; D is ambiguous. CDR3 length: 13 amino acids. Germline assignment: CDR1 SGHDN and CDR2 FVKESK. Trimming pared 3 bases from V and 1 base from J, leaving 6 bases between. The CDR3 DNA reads TGTGCCAGCAGCCATGCATCGAACACTGAAGCTTTCTTT. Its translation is CASSHASNTEAFF.

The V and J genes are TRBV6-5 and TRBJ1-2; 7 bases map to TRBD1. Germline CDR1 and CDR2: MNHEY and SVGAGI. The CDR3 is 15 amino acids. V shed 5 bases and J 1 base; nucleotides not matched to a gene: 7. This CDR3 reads CASSDTGVHNYGYTF. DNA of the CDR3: TGTGCCAGCAGTGACACAGGGGTCCATAACTATGGCTACACCTTC.

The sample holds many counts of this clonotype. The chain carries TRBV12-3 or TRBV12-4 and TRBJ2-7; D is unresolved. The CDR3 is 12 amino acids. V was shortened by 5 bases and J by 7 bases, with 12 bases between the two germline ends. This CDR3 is CASSRSSWEQYF. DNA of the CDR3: TGTGCCAGCAGTAGATCCTCTTGGGAGCAGTACTTC.

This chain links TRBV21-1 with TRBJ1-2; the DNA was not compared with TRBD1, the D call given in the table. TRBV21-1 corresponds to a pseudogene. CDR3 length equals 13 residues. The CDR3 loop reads CASSPVRPVGYTF. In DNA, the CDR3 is TGTGCCAGCAGCCCGGTTAGGCCTGTGGGCTACACCTTC.

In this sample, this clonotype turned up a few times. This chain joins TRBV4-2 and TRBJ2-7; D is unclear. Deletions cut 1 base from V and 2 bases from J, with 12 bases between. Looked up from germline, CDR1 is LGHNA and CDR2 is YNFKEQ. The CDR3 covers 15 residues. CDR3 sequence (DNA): TGTGCCAGCAGCCAAGTCCTTTCCGGGCCCTACGAGCAGTACTTC. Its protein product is CASSQVLSGPYEQYF.

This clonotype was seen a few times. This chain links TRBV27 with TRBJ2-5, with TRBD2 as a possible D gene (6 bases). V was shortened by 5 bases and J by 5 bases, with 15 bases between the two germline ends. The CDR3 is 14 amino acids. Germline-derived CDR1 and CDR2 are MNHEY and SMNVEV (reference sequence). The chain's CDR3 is CASSPAGPRETQYF. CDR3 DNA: TGTGCCAGCAGTCCGGCGGGGCCAAGGGAGACCCAGTACTTC.

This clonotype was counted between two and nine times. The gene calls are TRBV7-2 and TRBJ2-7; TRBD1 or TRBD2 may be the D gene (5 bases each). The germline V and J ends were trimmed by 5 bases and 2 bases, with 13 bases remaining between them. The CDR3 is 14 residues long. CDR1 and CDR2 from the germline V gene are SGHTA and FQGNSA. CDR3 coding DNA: TGTGCCAGCAGCCCGTATATGGGACCCTACGAGCAGTACTTC. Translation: CASSPYMGPYEQYF.

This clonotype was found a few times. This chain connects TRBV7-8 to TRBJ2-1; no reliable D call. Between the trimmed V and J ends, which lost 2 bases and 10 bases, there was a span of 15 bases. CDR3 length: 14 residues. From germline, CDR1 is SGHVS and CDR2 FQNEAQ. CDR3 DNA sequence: TGTGCCAGCAGCTTAAGGATACCCCCGCACGAGCAGTTCTTC. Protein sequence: CASSLRIPPHEQFF.

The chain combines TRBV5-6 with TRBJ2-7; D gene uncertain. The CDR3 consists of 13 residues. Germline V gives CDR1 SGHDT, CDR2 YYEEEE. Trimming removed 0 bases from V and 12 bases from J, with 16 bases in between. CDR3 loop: CASSLVGSPGSYF. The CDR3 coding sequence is TGTGCCAGCAGCTTGGTGGGGTCCCCAGGATCGTACTTC.

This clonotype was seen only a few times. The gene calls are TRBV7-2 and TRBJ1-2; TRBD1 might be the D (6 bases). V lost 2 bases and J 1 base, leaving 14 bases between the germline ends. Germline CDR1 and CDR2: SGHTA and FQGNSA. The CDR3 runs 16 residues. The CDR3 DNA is TGTGCCAGCAGCTTACCACCTGGACAGATTAACTATGGCTACACCTTC. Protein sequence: CASSLPPGQINYGYTF.

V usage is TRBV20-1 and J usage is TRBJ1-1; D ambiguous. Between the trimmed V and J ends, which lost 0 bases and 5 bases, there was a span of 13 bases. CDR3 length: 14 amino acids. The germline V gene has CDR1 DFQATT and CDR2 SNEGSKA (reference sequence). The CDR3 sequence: CSAREDSTLTEAFF. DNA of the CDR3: TGCAGTGCTAGAGAGGACTCAACCCTTACTGAAGCTTTCTTT.

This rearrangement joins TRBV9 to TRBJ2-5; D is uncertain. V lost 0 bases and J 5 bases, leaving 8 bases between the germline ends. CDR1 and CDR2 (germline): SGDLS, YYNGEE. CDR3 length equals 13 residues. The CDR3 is CASSVARGETQYF. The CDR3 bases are TGTGCCAGCAGCGTAGCTCGAGGCGAGACCCAGTACTTC.